This TCR beta chain was sequenced for a study of T cells after yellow fever vaccination (dated by TCRdb to 2018 to 2020). For the wider study: The SMART-Seq v4 Ultra Low Input RNA kit was used to prepare libraries from fractions with low cell numbers. To follow T-cell clones before and after primary and booster YFV17D yellow fever vaccination, bulk TCR alpha and beta repertoires were sequenced over time. Two healthy male donors, one aged 18 to 30 and one aged 30 to 40 years, were included in the cohort. Blood was collected at multiple timepoints before and after primary and secondary immunization, and bulk PBMC replicates and cell subsets were isolated. Results the study describes overall, beyond this receptor: Because only a couple of donors were included in the study, the extent to which the findings can be generalized is limited. A small share of clonotypes occurred in both CD4 and CD8 compartments, likely arising from convergent recombination. Computational filtering was needed because FACS-sorted repertoires could contain abundant contaminating clonotypes from the bulk population. The secondary T-cell response was weaker than the primary response but faster, peaking on day 5 instead of day 15. After the booster, most clones that had expanded after primary vaccination were detected again (nearly 98% of CD4 and more than 85% of CD8), suggesting broad maintenance of memory.

The treatment or condition label on this specimen signifies: live attenuated yellow fever vaccine strain. At each blood-draw timepoint, two biological replicates of bulk PBMCs were collected. PBMCs were isolated from peripheral blood using a standard Ficoll-Paque protocol. RNA was extracted with TriZol from bulk PBMCs, CD4 and CD8 fractions, and dextramer-positive and dextramer-negative fractions. The sequencer listed for this sample is Illumina NovaSeq 6000. TCR cDNA was synthesized by 5'RACE template switching, through which a universal primer site and unique molecular identifiers were introduced. cDNA synthesis was primed from both the TCR alpha and TCR beta constant segments. Libraries were amplified in two PCR steps, with sample barcodes and sequencing adapters added in the second step. Sequencing of libraries was done on Illumina HiSeq 2500 (2x100 bp) or NovaSeq (2x150 bp). As for the authors' bioinformatics: Reads were demultiplexed and collapsed into UMI consensus sequences with MIGEC, and V(D)J alignment was performed with MiXCR. Clonotypes responding to the vaccine were identified with edgeR on replicate PBMC samples, with the criteria of FDR below 0.01 and a log2 fold change above 5 up to day 15. CD4 or CD8 identity was assigned to each bulk clonotype according to whether the clonotype was present at higher abundance in the sequenced CD4 repertoire or the sequenced CD8 repertoire. TCRdb trimmed public reads at Q25 via fastp, called clones via MiXCR and kept in-frame beta chains. Entries are consolidated by CDR3 protein sequence, retaining the most common genes and DNA. The V and J calls here are based on TCRdb, not the publication. For this sample there are roughly 310,000 distinct CDR3 sequences; around 4% appear just once. 23% of the sample rests with the top ten.

This clonotype has ten or more counts. Its specific antigen is unknown. No much larger clone is present one base from it, and per-base qualities are unavailable. CDR1 and CDR2, per the germline V gene, are SQVTM and ANQGSEA. The CDR3 spans 14 residues, from the cysteine through the phenylalanine. Just CDR3 DNA is preserved here, 42 bases in frame from base 1. V sheds 6 bases and J sheds 7 bases, leaving 19 bases between their ends. The sequence came from a man in his late teens or twenties who received the YFV17D yellow fever vaccine. Sequencing used PBMCs, obtained on the day of the yellow fever booster vaccination. Recombination connected TRBV29-1 to TRBJ1-5, with TRBD1 as a weak D call on 6 bases. The sequenced DNA: TGCAGCGTGAGCGGAGGGGGGTTCGACCAGCCCCAGCATTTT. The translation is CSVSGGGFDQPQHF. The variable domain in full, with residues beyond the CDR3 obtained from the reference TRBV29-1 and TRBJ1-5 genes, is SAVISQKPSRDICQRGTSLTIQCQVDSQVTMMFWYRQQPGQSLTLIATANQGSEATYESGFVIDKFPISRPNLTFSTLTVSNMSPEDSSIYLCSVSGGGFDQPQHFGDGTRLSIL.